Following are 10 T cell receptor beta chains from one sample sequenced in a study of T cell responses to AZD1222 COVID-19 vaccine. This table comes from immunoSEQ multiplex PCR, and its TCRdb copy is limited to in-frame clones, with some not included. This sample has around 94,000 clones, with 70% to 90% found just once. This sample comprised peripheral blood, obtained on day 0 of AZD1222 vaccination. These receptors were collected from an adult in good health.

V and J are TRBV9 and TRBJ1-2; D call uncertain. The ends were cut back, 0 bases at V and 7 bases at J, with 10 bases in the middle. The germline V gene has CDR1 SGDLS and CDR2 YYNGEE. The CDR3 runs to 13 residues. DNA for the CDR3: TGTGCCAGCAGCGTAGGAGGGAGTGCTGGCTACACCTTC. This sequence encodes CASSVGGSAGYTF.

The chain carries TRBV7-9 and TRBJ2-7; no definite D call. The CDR3 is 14 amino acids. The germline V gene has CDR1 SEHNR and CDR2 FQNEAQ (reference sequence). Deletions cut 5 bases from V and 0 bases from J, with 11 bases between. CDR3 in DNA: TGTGCCAGCAGCCCCCAGGATGGCTCCTACGAGCAGTACTTC. Translated: CASSPQDGSYEQYF.

The chain combines TRBV3-1 (or the pseudogene TRBV3-2) with TRBJ2-3; 7 nucleotides match TRBD1. In germline, CDR1 is LGHDT, CDR2 YNNKEL (reference sequence). The V gene end was trimmed by 6 bases and the J gene end by 1 base; junction bases not matched to a gene: 1. This CDR3 region has 13 residues. The CDR3 bases are TGTGCCAGCAGGGGGACAGGCACAGATACGCAGTATTTT. This encodes CASRGTGTDTQYF.

CDR3 loop: CAISEGQGSITDTQYF. CDR3 nucleotide sequence: TGTGCCATCAGTGAGGGGCAGGGGAGTATCACAGATACGCAGTATTTT. V gene TRBV10-3 combines with J gene TRBJ2-3, with D tentatively TRBD1 (6 bases). Germline V gene sequence: CDR1 ENHRY, CDR2 SYGVKD. V shed 2 bases and J shed 2 bases, with 14 bases lying between them. The CDR3 length is 16 residues.

This clone showed up just a few times. V usage is TRBV11-3 and J usage is TRBJ2-1, with TRBD2 matching 10 bases. The germline CDR1 and CDR2 sequences are SGHNT and YENEEA. The V and J ends lost 0 bases and 7 bases, in that order; junction bases with no gene match: 12. The CDR3 covers 18 residues. CDR3 in amino acids: CASSLEQGGTSAPNEQFF. The CDR3 region has the DNA TGTGCCAGCAGCTTAGAACAGGGGGGGACTAGCGCCCCGAATGAGCAGTTCTTC.

This chain links TRBV7-2 with TRBJ2-5; 7 nucleotides match TRBD1. V gave up 5 bases and J gave up 0 bases; unmatched junction bases: 3. CDR3 length: 14 amino acids. Looked up from germline, CDR1 is SGHTA and CDR2 is FQGNSA. The CDR3 sequence: CASSETGNQETQYF. The CDR3 coding sequence is TGTGCCAGCAGCGAGACAGGGAACCAAGAGACCCAGTACTTC.

The chain is built from TRBV14 and TRBJ2-5, with D perhaps TRBD1 (6 bases). Germline CDR1 is SGHDN and CDR2 is FVKESK. The CDR3 is 14 residues long. V dropped 4 bases and J dropped 2 bases, with 11 bases sitting between them. CDR3 sequence: CASSRGHTQETQYF. As DNA, the CDR3 is TGTGCCAGCAGCCGGGGACACACACAAGAGACCCAGTACTTC. Full variable domain (rest looked up from reference TRBV14 and TRBJ2-5): EAGVTQFPSHSVIEKGQTVTLRCDPISGHDNLYWYRRVMGKEIKFLLHFVKESKQDESGMPNNRFLAERTGGTYSTLKVQPAELEDSGVYFCASSRGHTQETQYFGPGTRLLVL.

This clone occurred once. V gene TRBV19 combines with J gene TRBJ1-1; maybe TRBD1 (6 bases). The CDR3 spans 14 residues. CDR1 and CDR2 from the germline V gene are LNHDA and SQIVND (reference sequence). Trimming stripped 3 bases from V and 5 bases from J, with 13 bases between. CDR3 sequence: CASSIGGGVTEAFF. The DNA of the CDR3 is TGTGCCAGTAGTATTGGGGGCGGTGTAACTGAAGCTTTCTTT.

The V and J genes are TRBV19 and TRBJ2-1; possibly TRBD1 for D (6 bases). The CDR3 contains 14 residues. Deletions cut 5 bases from V and 10 bases from J, with 18 bases between. Germline CDR1 and CDR2: LNHDA and SQIVND (reference sequence). The CDR3 DNA follows: TGTGCCAGTAGTCCTGGCGCAGGGGAGAGAGAGCAGTTCTTC. This codes for CASSPGAGEREQFF.

The chain combines TRBV11-3 with TRBJ1-1; 7 bases align to TRBD1. V lost 6 bases to trimming and J lost 4 bases; unmatched junction nucleotides: 2. From germline, CDR1 is SGHNT and CDR2 YENEEA. This CDR3 spans 12 amino acids. CDR3 in amino acids: CASSHRGTEAFF. CDR3 sequence (DNA): TGTGCCAGCAGTCACAGGGGCACTGAAGCTTTCTTT.